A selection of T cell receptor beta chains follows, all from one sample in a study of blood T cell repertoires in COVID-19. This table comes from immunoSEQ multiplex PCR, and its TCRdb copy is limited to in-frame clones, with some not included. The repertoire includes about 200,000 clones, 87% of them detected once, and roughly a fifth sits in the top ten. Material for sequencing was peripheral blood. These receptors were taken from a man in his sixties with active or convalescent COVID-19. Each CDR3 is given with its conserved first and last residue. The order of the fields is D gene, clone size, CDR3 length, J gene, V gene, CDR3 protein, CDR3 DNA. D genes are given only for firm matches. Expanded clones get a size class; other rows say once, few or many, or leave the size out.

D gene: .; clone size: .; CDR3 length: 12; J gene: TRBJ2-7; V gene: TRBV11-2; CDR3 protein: CASSLSGYEQYF; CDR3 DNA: TGTGCCAGCAGCTTATCCGGCTACGAGCAGTACTTC
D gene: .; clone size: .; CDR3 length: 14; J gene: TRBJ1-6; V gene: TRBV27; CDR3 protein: CASSITWTNSPLHF; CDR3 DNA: TGTGCCAGCAGTATCACCTGGACAAATTCACCCCTCCACTTT
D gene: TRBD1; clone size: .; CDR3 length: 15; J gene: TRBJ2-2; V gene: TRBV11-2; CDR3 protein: CASSLNRGSTGELFF; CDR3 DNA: TGTGCCAGCAGCTTAAACAGGGGATCCACCGGGGAGCTGTTTTTT
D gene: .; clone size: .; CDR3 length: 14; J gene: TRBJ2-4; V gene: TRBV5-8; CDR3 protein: CASSLSGSGAIQYF; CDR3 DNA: TGTGCCAGCAGCTTATCCGGGTCTGGGGCCATTCAGTACTTC
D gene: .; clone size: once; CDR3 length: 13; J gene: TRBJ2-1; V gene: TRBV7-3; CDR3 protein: CASSYTRDNEQFF; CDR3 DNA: TGTGCCAGCAGCTACACTAGAGACAATGAGCAGTTCTTC
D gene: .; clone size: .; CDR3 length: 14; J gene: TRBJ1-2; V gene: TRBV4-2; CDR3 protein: CASSQDYQGNGYTF; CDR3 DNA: TGTGCCAGCAGCCAAGATTATCAGGGCAATGGCTACACCTTC
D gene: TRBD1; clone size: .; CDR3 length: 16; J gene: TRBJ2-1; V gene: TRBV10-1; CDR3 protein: CASSESWGDRYNEQFF; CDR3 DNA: TGCGCCAGCAGTGAGTCCTGGGGGGACAGGTACAATGAGCAGTTCTTC
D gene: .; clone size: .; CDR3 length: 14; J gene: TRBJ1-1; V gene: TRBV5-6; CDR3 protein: CASSFLDSNTEAFF; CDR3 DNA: TGTGCCAGCAGCTTTCTGGACAGTAACACTGAAGCTTTCTTT
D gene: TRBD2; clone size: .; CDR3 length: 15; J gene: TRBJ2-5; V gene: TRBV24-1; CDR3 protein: CATSDRTSGGETQYF; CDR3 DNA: TGTGCCACCAGTGATAGGACTAGCGGGGGCGAGACCCAGTACTTC
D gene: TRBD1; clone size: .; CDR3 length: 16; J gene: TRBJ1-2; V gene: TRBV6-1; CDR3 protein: CASSEPGGQGAHGYTF; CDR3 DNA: TGTGCCAGCAGTGAACCGGGGGGCCAGGGGGCACATGGCTACACCTTC
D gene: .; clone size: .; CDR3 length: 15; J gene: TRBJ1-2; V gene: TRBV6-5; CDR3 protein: CASSYFESSLYGYTF; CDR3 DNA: TGTGCCAGCAGTTACTTCGAGAGTTCCCTCTATGGCTACACCTTC
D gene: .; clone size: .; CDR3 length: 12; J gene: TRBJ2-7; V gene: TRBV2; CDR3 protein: CASSTSSYEQYF; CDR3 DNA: TGTGCCAGCAGCACAAGCTCCTACGAGCAGTACTTC
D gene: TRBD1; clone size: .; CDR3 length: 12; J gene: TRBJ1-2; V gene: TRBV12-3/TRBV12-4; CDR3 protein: CASSPGQGHYTF; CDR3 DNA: TGTGCCAGCAGTCCCGGACAGGGCCACTACACCTTC
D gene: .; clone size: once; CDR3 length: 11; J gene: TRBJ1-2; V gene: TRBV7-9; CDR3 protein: CASSLGRGYTF; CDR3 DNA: TGTGCCAGCAGCTTAGGGAGAGGCTACACCTTC
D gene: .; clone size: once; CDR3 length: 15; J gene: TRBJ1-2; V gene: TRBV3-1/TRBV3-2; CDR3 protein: CASSHRSLAGGSYTF; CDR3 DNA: TGTGCCAGCAGCCATCGGAGTTTGGCCGGCGGAAGCTACACCTTC
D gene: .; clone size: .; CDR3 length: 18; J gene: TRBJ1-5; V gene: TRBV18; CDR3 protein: CASSPRGSQPYSNQPQHF; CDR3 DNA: TGTGCCAGCTCACCAAGGGGGTCACAGCCTTATAGCAATCAGCCCCAGCATTTT
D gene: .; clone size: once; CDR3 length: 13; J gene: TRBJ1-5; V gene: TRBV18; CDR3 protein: CASSPTKYQPQHF; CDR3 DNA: TGTGCCAGCTCACCGACAAAATATCAGCCCCAGCATTTT
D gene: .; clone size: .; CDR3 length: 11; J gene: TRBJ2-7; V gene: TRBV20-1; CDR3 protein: CSAVGGYEQYF; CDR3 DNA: TGCAGTGCCGTCGGGGGCTACGAGCAGTACTTC
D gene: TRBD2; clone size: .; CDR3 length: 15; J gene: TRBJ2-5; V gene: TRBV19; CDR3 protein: CASWLGGGFQETQYF; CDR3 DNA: TGTGCCAGTTGGTTAGGCGGGGGGTTCCAAGAGACCCAGTACTTC
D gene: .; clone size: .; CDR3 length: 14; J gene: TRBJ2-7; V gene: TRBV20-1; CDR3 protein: CSASVAAYSYEQYF; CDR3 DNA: TGCAGTGCTAGTGTAGCGGCCTACTCCTACGAGCAGTACTTC
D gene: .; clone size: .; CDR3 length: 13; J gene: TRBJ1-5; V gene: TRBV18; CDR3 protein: CASSPQVGQPQHF; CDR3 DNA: TGTGCCAGCTCACCTCAGGTCGGTCAGCCCCAGCATTTT
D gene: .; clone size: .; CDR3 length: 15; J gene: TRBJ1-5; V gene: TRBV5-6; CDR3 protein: CASSFSGGGNQPQHF; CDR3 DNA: TGTGCCAGCAGCTTCTCAGGTGGGGGGAATCAGCCCCAGCATTTT
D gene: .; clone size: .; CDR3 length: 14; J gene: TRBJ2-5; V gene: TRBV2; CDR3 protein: CASSVWTEQETQYF; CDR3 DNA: TGTGCCAGCAGTGTATGGACAGAACAAGAGACCCAGTACTTC
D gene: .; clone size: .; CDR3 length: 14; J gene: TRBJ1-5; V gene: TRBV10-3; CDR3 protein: CAINSLGLGQPQHF; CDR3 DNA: TGTGCCATCAACTCTCTGGGGCTGGGTCAGCCCCAGCATTTT
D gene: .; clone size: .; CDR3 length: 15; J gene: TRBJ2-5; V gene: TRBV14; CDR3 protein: CASSQGTALQETQYF; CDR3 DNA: TGTGCCAGCAGCCAAGGGACAGCCCTTCAAGAGACCCAGTACTTC
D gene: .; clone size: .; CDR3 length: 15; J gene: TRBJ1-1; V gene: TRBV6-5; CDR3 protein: CASSYTQGHLGEAFF; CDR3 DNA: TGTGCCAGCAGTTACACACAGGGTCACCTGGGTGAAGCTTTCTTT